This record covers a single T cell receptor beta chain. The data stem from a study of blood T cell repertoires in COVID-19. Turning to the study itself: Both acute and convalescent COVID-19 samples were obtained from the United States, Italy and Spain. Sources were T cells, B-cell-depleted T cells, or PBMCs; the material itself was cDNA or gDNA.

Original data processing: Nucleated cell number was recorded as an estimate derived from reference gene primer amplification. TCRdb's copy holds only in-frame clones and misses some; the assay was immunoSEQ multiplex PCR. That table is the source of V, J and clone size, and D and trimming were worked out from the DNA. The table lists 140,000 to 150,000 clones, around 89% of them singletons. The ends were cut back, 2 bases at V and 4 bases at J, with 15 bases in the middle. Germline CDR1 SGHVS, CDR2 FQNEAQ. The CDR3 is 15 residues long. The V call is TRBV7-8, the J call TRBJ2-7; possible D gene TRBD2, 5 bases. The sequencing sample was made of PBMCs or T cells enriched from blood (not recorded which). The TCR was taken from a woman in her 30s with acute COVID-19. Written as DNA, the CDR3 is TGTGCCAGCAGCTTATCCCCCATATCGGGGTACGAGCAGTACTTC. Its translation is CASSLSPISGYEQYF.